The source of this T cell receptor (beta chain) is a study of T cell responses to AZD1222 COVID-19 vaccine. The study's findings and limits: Among spike-specific TCRs, nearly half reportedly target unmutated variant regions. Just a handful of AZD1222 recipients were seropositive at baseline. Spike-wide coverage was observed for vaccine-associated CD4 TCRs, with dominant responses at 160-218 and 743-854. Females outnumbered males among donors, who were mostly white British; clonal diversity was possibly underestimated.

Only in-frame clones appear in the TCRdb table, and some are missing; sequencing was by immunoSEQ multiplex PCR. This sample has 50,000 to 65,000 clones, with around nine tenths found just once. On this clone: The antigen is not known.

The TCR originated in an adult who received the MenACWY meningococcal vaccine as a control. This sample comprised peripheral blood, obtained 28 days after the second dose of the MenACWY control vaccine.

Here the CDR3 DNA reads TGTGCCATCAGCGAGCGGGAGTTTGAGACCCAGTACTTC. The encoded protein is CAISEREFETQYF. The V and J genes are TRBV10-3 and TRBJ2-5, with 8 bases identical to TRBD2. The germline CDR1 and CDR2 sequences are ENHRY and SYGVKD. CDR3 length: 13 residues. V lost 6 bases and J lost 5; bases outside the gene matches: 5.